Sequencing of this T cell receptor beta chain was carried out in a study of cytomegalovirus exposure and HLA in healthy donors. The study's findings and limits: Likely technical artifact: a cluster of highly shared sequence variants. Cytomegalovirus-associated TCR beta chains were listed, numbering 150 to 200. Researchers reported that a few CMV-associated chains were confirmed in vitro as CMV antigen-specific.

The donors, nominally healthy at sampling, likely had unrecorded immune exposures. The PCR was carried out with 60 Vbeta primers and 13 Jbeta primers. Produced via immunoSEQ multiplex PCR; TCRdb's table is partial and in-frame only. The sample has 140,000 to 150,000 clones; 79% are singletons. The germline V gene encodes CDR1 MNHEY and CDR2 SVGAGI. Trimming took off 6 bases at V and 9 bases at J, with 23 bases between the two ends. CDR3 length: 15 amino acids. Note on this clone: What it binds is not known.

Sequenced: PBMCs. This chain uses TRBV6-5 with TRBJ2-5, with D tentatively TRBD1 (6 bases). The clonotype comes from a woman between 35 and 50 years old in good health and CMV-seropositive. Written as DNA, the CDR3 is TGTGCCAGCAGGGGTTACAGGGCCGTCGGGGAGCCCCAGTACTTC. It codes for CASRGYRAVGEPQYF.